This TCR beta chain was identified in a study of blood T cell repertoires in COVID-19. Here immunoSEQ multiplex PCR was the method, and the copy in TCRdb shows in-frame clones only, minus some. The data contain around 120,000 clones, 78% of them seen just once; the ten biggest clones take up approximately 2.4%. CDR3 length equals 13 residues. Looked up from germline, CDR1 is SGHTA and CDR2 is FQGNSA. With 1 base removed from V and 8 bases from J, the gap between germline ends came to 11 bases. This receptor was taken from an older man with acute or convalescent COVID-19. Material for sequencing was peripheral blood. This chain joins TRBV7-2 and TRBJ1-2, with a weak D call TRBD1 (6 bases). The CDR3 spells CASSLEGVSGYTF. The CDR3 DNA sequence: TGTGCCAGCAGCTTAGAGGGGGTCTCGGGCTACACCTTC.